The 14 T cell receptor beta chains reported below all come from one sample, sequenced in a study of PD-L1 blockade in urothelial cancer. The table came from immunoSEQ multiplex PCR; TCRdb's copy has only in-frame clones and leaves some out. The table includes some 74,000 clones, around four fifths detected once. Noted time point: pretreatment peripheral blood. Source: PBMCs, taken around atezolizumab (anti-PD-L1) treatment. These receptor sequences come from a man in his forties or fifties with urothelial cancer.

This clone was detected only a few times. The chain links TRBV28 to TRBJ1-3; no clear D. The CDR3 totals 14 residues. Germline CDR1 reads MDHEN; CDR2 reads SYDVKM. V was cut by 3 bases and J by 0 bases, with 6 bases left in between. CDR3 nucleotide sequence: TGTGCCAGCAGTTTGCGGGGCTCTGGAAACACCATATATTTT. Translating it yields CASSLRGSGNTIYF.

The chain recombines TRBV7-6 with TRBJ2-2; 12 bases map to TRBD2. The CDR3 length is 16 residues. V trimming: 1 base; J trimming: 6 bases; junction bases outside the gene matches: 3. Germline CDR1 reads SGHVS; CDR2 reads FNYEAQ. CDR3 nucleotide sequence: TGTGCCAGCAGCTTAGGCCTAGCGGGAGGGCCCGGGGAGCTGTTTTTT. Protein sequence: CASSLGLAGGPGELFF.

DNA for the CDR3: TGTGCCACCAGCTCCTCGGGAGGGAGCAATCAGCCCCAGCATTTT. It codes for CATSSSGGSNQPQHF. V gene TRBV15 combines with J gene TRBJ1-5; D call uncertain. The V gene lost 5 bases and the J gene lost 1 base, with 12 bases spanning the gap. In germline, CDR1 is LNHNV, CDR2 YYDKDF (reference sequence). CDR3 size: 15 residues.

The V and J genes are TRBV14 and TRBJ2-7; perhaps TRBD1 as D (6 bases). This CDR3 comprises 13 residues. Germline loops: CDR1 SGHDN, CDR2 FVKESK. V was pared by 6 bases and J by 1 base, with 10 bases between. As DNA, the CDR3 is TGTGCCAGCAGTCGGACAGTTTCCTACGAGCAGTACTTC. Protein product: CASSRTVSYEQYF.

The chain is built from TRBV30 and TRBJ1-5; no reliable D call. Germline V CDR1 and CDR2: GTSNPN, SVGIG (reference sequence). The length of the CDR3 is 13 residues. Trimming cost V 3 bases and J 3 bases, with 9 bases left between them. CDR3 protein: CAWSQMANQPQHF. The CDR3 region has the DNA TGTGCCTGGAGCCAAATGGCCAATCAGCCCCAGCATTTT.

The CDR3 nucleotides read TGTGCCAGCCGGGGTACCCACGAGCAGTACTTC. This codes for CASRGTHEQYF. The chain joins TRBV28 to TRBJ2-7, with D perhaps TRBD2 (5 bases). CDR1 is MDHEN and CDR2 is SYDVKM in the germline V gene. The germline V and J ends were trimmed by 8 bases and 5 bases, with 10 bases remaining between them. The CDR3 spans 11 residues. The full variable domain, its missing parts supplied by reference TRBV28 and TRBJ2-7, is DVKVTQSSRYLVKRTGEKVFLECVQDMDHENMFWYRQDPGLGLRLIYFSYDVKMKEKGDIPEGYSVSREKKERFSLILESASTNQTSMYLCASRGTHEQYFGPGTRLTVT.

This clone was seen only a few times. The chain combines TRBV28 with TRBJ1-4, with D maybe TRBD1 (5 bases). The CDR3 is 13 amino acids. V lost 6 bases to trimming and J lost 5 bases, with 10 bases between them. The germline CDR1 and CDR2 sequences are MDHEN and SYDVKM. CDR3: CASRDSLNEKLFF. DNA for the CDR3: TGTGCCAGCAGAGACAGCCTAAATGAAAAACTGTTTTTT.

The chain is built from TRBV10-3 and TRBJ1-5, with unresolved D. Deletions cut 3 bases from V and 2 bases from J, with 5 bases between. CDR3 length: 13 amino acids. CDR1 is ENHRY and CDR2 is SYGVKD in the germline V gene. The CDR3 region has the DNA TGTGCCATCAGTGATGGAGGCAATCAGCCCCAGCATTTT. It codes for CAISDGGNQPQHF.

The chain joins TRBV18 to TRBJ2-2, with TRBD1 as a possible D gene (6 bases). Germline CDR1 and CDR2: KGHSH and LQKENI. The CDR3 has 18 amino acids. The V end was cut by 6 bases, the J end by 0 bases, with 20 bases between. Here the CDR3 reads CASSLKTLQGTNTGELFF. The CDR3 DNA follows: TGTGCCAGCTCCCTCAAAACCCTACAGGGAACGAACACCGGGGAGCTGTTTTTT.

The chain employs TRBV5-6 and TRBJ2-7, with TRBD2 identical over 9 bases. The V gene's germline CDR1 is SGHDT and CDR2 YYEEEE. This CDR3 region has 17 residues. After removal of 0 bases from V and 4 bases from J, the junction contained 11 bases not matched to a gene. CDR3 in DNA: TGTGCCAGCAGCTTGGGGGGAGGGCTAGCGGGAAGGTACGAGCAGTACTTC. Translation gives CASSLGGGLAGRYEQYF. Complete variable domain (other parts from reference TRBV5-6 and TRBJ2-7): DAGVTQSPTHLIKTRGQQVTLRCSPKSGHDTVSWYQQALGQGPQFIFQYYEEEERQRGNFPDRFSGHQFPNYSSELNVNALLLGDSALYLCASSLGGGLAGRYEQYFGPGTRLTVT.

DNA of the CDR3: TGTGCCAGCAGTGACAGTCTAGCGGGAGCAGATACGCAGTATTTT. This translates into CASSDSLAGADTQYF. The chain uses TRBV6-1 and TRBJ2-3; TRBD2 aligns across 10 bases. There are 15 residues in the CDR3. Germline V gene sequence: CDR1 MNHNS, CDR2 SASEGT. The V and J ends lost 3 bases and 4 bases, in that order; junction bases with no gene match: 4.

This clone has a handful of counts. The rearrangement joins TRBV27 to TRBJ1-5, with a weak D call TRBD1 (6 bases). The CDR3 consists of 13 residues. CDR1 and CDR2 from the germline V gene are MNHEY and SMNVEV (reference sequence). V shed 7 bases and J shed 4 bases, with 11 bases lying between them. CDR3 bases: TGTGCCAGCAAGGGGGGGATAAATCAGCCCCAGCATTTT. Amino acids: CASKGGINQPQHF.

This chain uses TRBV28 with TRBJ2-5; 9 bases agree with TRBD1. Germline V CDR1 and CDR2: MDHEN, SYDVKM. The CDR3 spans 13 residues. The V gene end was trimmed by 7 bases and the J gene end by 2 bases; junction bases not matched to a gene: 2. The CDR3 here is CASKDRGQETQYF. DNA for the CDR3: TGTGCCAGCAAGGACAGGGGTCAAGAGACCCAGTACTTC.

V gene TRBV6-1 combines with J gene TRBJ2-3; 13 bases fit TRBD2. Germline loops: CDR1 MNHNS, CDR2 SASEGT. J lost 5 bases, V lost 4 bases, and 3 bases had no gene match. The CDR3 totals 15 residues. The CDR3: CASSGGTSGKDTQYF. CDR3 DNA: TGTGCCAGCAGTGGAGGGACTAGCGGGAAAGATACGCAGTATTTT.